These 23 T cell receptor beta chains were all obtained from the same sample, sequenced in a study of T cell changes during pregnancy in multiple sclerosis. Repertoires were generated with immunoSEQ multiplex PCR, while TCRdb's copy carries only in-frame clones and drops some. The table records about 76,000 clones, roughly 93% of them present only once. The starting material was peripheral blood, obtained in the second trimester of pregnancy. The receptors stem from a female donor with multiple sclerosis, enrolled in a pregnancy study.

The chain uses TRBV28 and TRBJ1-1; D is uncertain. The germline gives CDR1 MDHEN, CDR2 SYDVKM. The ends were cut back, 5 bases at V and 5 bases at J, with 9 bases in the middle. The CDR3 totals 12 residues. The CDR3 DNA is TGTGCCAGCAGTCCTAGTAAGACTGAAGCTTTCTTT. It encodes CASSPSKTEAFF.

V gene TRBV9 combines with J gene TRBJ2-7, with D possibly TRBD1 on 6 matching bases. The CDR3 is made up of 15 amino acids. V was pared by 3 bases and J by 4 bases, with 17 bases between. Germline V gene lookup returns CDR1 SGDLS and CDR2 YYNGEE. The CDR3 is CASSGSTGDIYEQYF. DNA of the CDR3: TGTGCCAGCAGCGGGTCGACAGGTGATATTTACGAGCAGTACTTC.

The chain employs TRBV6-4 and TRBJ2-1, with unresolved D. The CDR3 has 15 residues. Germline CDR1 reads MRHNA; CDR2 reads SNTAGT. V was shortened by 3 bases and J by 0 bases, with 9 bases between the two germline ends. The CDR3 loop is CASSDDLSSYNEQFF. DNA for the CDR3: TGTGCCAGCAGTGATGATCTGAGCTCCTACAATGAGCAGTTCTTC.

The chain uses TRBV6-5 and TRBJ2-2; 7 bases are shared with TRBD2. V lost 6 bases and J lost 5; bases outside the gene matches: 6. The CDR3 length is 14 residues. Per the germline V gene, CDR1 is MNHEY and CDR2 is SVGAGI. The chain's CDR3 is CASSRRGVTGELFF. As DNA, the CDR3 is TGTGCCAGCAGCCGTCGGGGGGTTACCGGGGAGCTGTTTTTT.

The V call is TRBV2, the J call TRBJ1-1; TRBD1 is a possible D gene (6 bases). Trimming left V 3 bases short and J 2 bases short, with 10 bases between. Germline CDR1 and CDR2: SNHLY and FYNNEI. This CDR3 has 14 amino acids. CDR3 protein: CASSDRGQNTEAFF. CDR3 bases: TGTGCCAGCAGTGACAGGGGACAAAACACTGAAGCTTTCTTT. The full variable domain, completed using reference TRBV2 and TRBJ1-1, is EPEVTQTPSHQVTQMGQEVILRCVPISNHLYFYWYRQILGQKVEFLVSFYNNEISEKSEIFDDQFSVERPDGSNFTLKIRSTKLEDSAMYFCASSDRGQNTEAFFGQGTRLTVV.

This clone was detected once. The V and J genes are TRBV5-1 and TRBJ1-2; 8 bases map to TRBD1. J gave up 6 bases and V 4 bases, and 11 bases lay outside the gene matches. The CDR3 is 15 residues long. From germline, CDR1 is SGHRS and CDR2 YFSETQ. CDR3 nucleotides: TGCGCCAGCAGCGTAGATCAGGGGGCGCGGGATGGCTACACCTTC. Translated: CASSVDQGARDGYTF.

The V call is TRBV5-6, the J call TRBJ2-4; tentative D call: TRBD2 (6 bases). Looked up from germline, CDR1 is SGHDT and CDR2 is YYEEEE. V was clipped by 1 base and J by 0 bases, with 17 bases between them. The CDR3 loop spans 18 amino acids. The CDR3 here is CASSLLLAANIAKNIQYF. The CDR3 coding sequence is TGTGCCAGCAGCTTGCTGTTAGCGGCAAACATAGCCAAAAACATTCAGTACTTC.

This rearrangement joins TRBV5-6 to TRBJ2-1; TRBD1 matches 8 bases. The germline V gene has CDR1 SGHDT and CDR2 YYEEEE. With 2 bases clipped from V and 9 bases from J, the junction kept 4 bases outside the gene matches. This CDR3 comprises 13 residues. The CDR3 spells CASSFGQGGEQFF. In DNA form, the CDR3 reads TGTGCCAGCAGCTTCGGACAGGGAGGTGAGCAGTTCTTC.

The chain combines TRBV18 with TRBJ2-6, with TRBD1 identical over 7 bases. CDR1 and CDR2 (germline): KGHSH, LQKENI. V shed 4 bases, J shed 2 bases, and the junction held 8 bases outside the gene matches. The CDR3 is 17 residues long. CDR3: CASSRDRVGAGANVLTF. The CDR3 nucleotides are TGTGCCAGCTCACGCGACAGGGTAGGAGCTGGGGCCAACGTCCTGACTTTC.

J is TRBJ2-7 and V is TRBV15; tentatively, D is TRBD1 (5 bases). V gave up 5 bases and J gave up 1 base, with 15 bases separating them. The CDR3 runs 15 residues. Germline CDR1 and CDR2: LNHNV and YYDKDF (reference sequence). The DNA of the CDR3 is TGTGCCACCAGCGCTGGTCTGGACACATCCTACGAGCAGTACTTC. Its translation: CATSAGLDTSYEQYF.

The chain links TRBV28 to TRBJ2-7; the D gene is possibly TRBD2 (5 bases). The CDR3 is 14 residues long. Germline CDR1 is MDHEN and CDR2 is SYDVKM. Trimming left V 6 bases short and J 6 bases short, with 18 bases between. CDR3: CASSRGFDNLEQYF. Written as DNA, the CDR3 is TGTGCCAGCAGCCGGGGATTTGACAATCTCGAGCAGTACTTC.

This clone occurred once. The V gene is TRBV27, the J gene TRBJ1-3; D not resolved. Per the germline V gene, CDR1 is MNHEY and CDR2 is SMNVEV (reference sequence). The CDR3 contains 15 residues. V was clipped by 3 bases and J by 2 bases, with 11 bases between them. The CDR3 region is CASSFRGAPGNTIYF. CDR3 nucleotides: TGTGCCAGCAGTTTCCGGGGAGCGCCTGGAAACACCATATATTTT.

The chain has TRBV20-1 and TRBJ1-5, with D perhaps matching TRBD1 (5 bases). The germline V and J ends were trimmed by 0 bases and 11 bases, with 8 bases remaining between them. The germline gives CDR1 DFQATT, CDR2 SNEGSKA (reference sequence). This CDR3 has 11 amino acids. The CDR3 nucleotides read TGCAGTGCTAGAGATCGCAGGGCCCAGCATTTT. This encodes CSARDRRAQHF.

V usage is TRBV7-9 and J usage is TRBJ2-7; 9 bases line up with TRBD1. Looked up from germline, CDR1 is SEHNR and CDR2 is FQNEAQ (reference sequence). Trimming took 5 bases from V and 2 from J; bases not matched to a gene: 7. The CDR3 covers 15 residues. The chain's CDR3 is CASSLPGQGTYEQYF. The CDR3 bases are TGTGCCAGCAGCCTTCCGGGACAGGGCACCTACGAGCAGTACTTC.

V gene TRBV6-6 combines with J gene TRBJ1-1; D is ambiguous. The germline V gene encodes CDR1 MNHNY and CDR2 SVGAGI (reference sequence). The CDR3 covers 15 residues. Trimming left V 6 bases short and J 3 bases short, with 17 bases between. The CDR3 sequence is CASSYLGNEDTEAFF. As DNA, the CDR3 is TGTGCCAGCAGCTACCTGGGTAATGAGGACACTGAAGCTTTCTTT.

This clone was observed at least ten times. Here the CDR3 DNA reads TGTGCCAGCTGCCGGGAAACCTCTAACTATGGCTACACCTTC. Translating it yields CASCRETSNYGYTF. The chain joins TRBV6-1 to TRBJ1-2, with D hard to call. Trimming stripped 8 bases from V and 0 bases from J, with 13 bases between. The germline gives CDR1 MNHNS, CDR2 SASEGT. The CDR3 has 14 amino acids.

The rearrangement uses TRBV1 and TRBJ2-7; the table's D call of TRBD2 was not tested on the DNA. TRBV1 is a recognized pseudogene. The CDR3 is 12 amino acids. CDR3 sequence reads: CTSTSWGDEQYF. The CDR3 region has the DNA TGCACCAGCACTTCGTGGGGGGACGAGCAGTACTTC.

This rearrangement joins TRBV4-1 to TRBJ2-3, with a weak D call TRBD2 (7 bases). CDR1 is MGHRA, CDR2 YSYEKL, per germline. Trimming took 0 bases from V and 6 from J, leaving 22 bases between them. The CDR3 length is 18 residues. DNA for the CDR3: TGCGCCAGCAGCCAAGATTTACCTGGGGGGGCCAGCGGGGATACGCAGTATTTT. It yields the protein CASSQDLPGGASGDTQYF.

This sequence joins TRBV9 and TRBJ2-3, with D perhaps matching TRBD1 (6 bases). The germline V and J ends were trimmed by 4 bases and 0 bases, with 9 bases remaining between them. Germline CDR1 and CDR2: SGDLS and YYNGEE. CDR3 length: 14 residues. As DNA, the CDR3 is TGTGCCAGCAGCCGACAGGCGAGCACAGATACGCAGTATTTT. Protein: CASSRQASTDTQYF.

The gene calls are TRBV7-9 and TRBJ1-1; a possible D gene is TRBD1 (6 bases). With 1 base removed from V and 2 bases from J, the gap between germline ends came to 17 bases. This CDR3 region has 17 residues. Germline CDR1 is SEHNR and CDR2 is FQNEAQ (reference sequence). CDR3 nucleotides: TGTGCCAGCAGCTTAGGGGGGCGAAGGAGCGTTAACACTGAAGCTTTCTTT. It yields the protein CASSLGGRRSVNTEAFF.

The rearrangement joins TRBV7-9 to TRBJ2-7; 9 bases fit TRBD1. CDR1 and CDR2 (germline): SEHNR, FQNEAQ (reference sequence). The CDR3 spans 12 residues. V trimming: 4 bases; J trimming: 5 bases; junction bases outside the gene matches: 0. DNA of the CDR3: TGTGCCAGCAGCTGGACAGGGGACGAGCAGTACTTC. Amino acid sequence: CASSWTGDEQYF.

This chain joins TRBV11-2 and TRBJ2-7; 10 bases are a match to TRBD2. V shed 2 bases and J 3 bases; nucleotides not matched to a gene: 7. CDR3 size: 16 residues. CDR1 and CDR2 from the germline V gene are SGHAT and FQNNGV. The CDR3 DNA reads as TGTGCCAGCAGCTTAACTCTAGCGGGAGCTGTCTACGAGCAGTACTTC. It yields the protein CASSLTLAGAVYEQYF.

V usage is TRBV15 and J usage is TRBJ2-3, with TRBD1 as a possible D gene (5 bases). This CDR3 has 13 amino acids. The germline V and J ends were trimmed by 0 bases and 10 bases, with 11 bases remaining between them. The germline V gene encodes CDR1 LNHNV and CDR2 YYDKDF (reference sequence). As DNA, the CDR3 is TGTGCCACCAGCAGAGATGAGAGGACATCGCAGTATTTT. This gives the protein CATSRDERTSQYF.